These T cell receptor beta chains were read from a single sample in a study of blood T cell repertoires in COVID-19. Repertoires were generated with immunoSEQ multiplex PCR, while TCRdb's copy carries only in-frame clones and drops some. The repertoire includes approximately 220,000 clones, roughly 88% of them detected once, and around 25% sits in the top ten. What was sequenced was peripheral blood. Receptors were obtained from a middle-aged man with acute or convalescent COVID-19. Both conserved end residues are part of each CDR3. The D gene is left open where the match is weak. Size is omitted from some rows. Given values are once, few, many or a class for expanded clones.

clone size: -
J gene: TRBJ2-3
V gene: TRBV3-1/TRBV3-2
D gene: -
CDR3 DNA: TGTGCCAGCAGCTCGGGGGCGGGAGTAACAGATACGCAGTATTTT
CDR3 protein: CASSSGAGVTDTQYF

clone size: few
J gene: TRBJ2-1
V gene: TRBV6-4
D gene: TRBD2
CDR3 DNA: TGTGCCAGCAGTCGGGAGGGCCAGAGGAATGAGCAGTTCTTC
CDR3 protein: CASSREGQRNEQFF

clone size: -
J gene: TRBJ1-2
V gene: TRBV25-1
D gene: -
CDR3 DNA: TGTGCCAGCAGTGAATCGGGAGGACGGTTCTATGGCTACACCTTC
CDR3 protein: CASSESGGRFYGYTF

clone size: -
J gene: TRBJ1-5
V gene: TRBV12-3/TRBV12-4
D gene: -
CDR3 DNA: TGTGCCAGCGGATACAGGGGCAATCAGCCCCAGCATTTT
CDR3 protein: CASGYRGNQPQHF

clone size: -
J gene: TRBJ1-5
V gene: TRBV18
D gene: -
CDR3 DNA: TGTGCCAGCTCCCTGGAGGGAGAGACCCAGCATTTT
CDR3 protein: CASSLEGETQHF

clone size: -
J gene: TRBJ2-5
V gene: TRBV7-2
D gene: TRBD1
CDR3 DNA: TGTGCCAGCAGCTCTATACAGGGGGGCCAAGAGACCCAGTACTTC
CDR3 protein: CASSSIQGGQETQYF

clone size: -
J gene: TRBJ1-1
V gene: TRBV7-9
D gene: TRBD1
CDR3 DNA: TGTGCCAGCACGGGACAGGGCAACACTGAAGCTTTCTTT
CDR3 protein: CASTGQGNTEAFF

clone size: -
J gene: TRBJ1-2
V gene: TRBV19
D gene: TRBD1
CDR3 DNA: TGTGCCAGTAGTATGCCCCCCACAGGGGTCGACTATGGCTACACCTTC
CDR3 protein: CASSMPPTGVDYGYTF

clone size: few
J gene: TRBJ2-7
V gene: TRBV20-1
D gene: TRBD2
CDR3 DNA: TGCAGTGCTAGTTCTAGCGGGTACCACGAGCAGTACTTC
CDR3 protein: CSASSSGYHEQYF

clone size: -
J gene: TRBJ2-1
V gene: TRBV5-6
D gene: TRBD2
CDR3 DNA: TGTGCCAGCAGCAAGGGACTAGCGGGAGGATACAATGAGCAGTTCTTC
CDR3 protein: CASSKGLAGGYNEQFF

clone size: once
J gene: TRBJ1-1
V gene: TRBV5-7
D gene: TRBD1
CDR3 DNA: TGTGCCAGCAGCCCTACCAAGGACAGGGACCAGCGGATGAACACTGAAGCTTTCTTT
CDR3 protein: CASSPTKDRDQRMNTEAFF

clone size: few
J gene: TRBJ1-2
V gene: TRBV6-4
D gene: -
CDR3 DNA: TGTGCCAGCTCCCCATCGGGGGGCGAAGGCTATGGCTACACCTTC
CDR3 protein: CASSPSGGEGYGYTF

clone size: -
J gene: TRBJ2-1
V gene: TRBV14
D gene: TRBD2
CDR3 DNA: TGTGCCAGCAGCCGCTACCTAGCGGGAGGGCCAGATGAGCAGTTCTTC
CDR3 protein: CASSRYLAGGPDEQFF

clone size: -
J gene: TRBJ1-1
V gene: TRBV7-3
D gene: -
CDR3 DNA: TGTGCCAGCAGCCCGGACATTTACACTGAAGCTTTCTTT
CDR3 protein: CASSPDIYTEAFF

clone size: once
J gene: TRBJ2-1
V gene: TRBV6-2/TRBV6-3
D gene: TRBD2
CDR3 DNA: TGTGCCAGCAGCCGATCCCTGGGACTAGCGGGAGGGCCCGAGTACAATGAGCAGTTCTTC
CDR3 protein: CASSRSLGLAGGPEYNEQFF

clone size: -
J gene: TRBJ1-5
V gene: TRBV4-3
D gene: TRBD1
CDR3 DNA: TGCGCCAGCAGCCAAGATTTGGGGACAGGGGAACAGCCCCAGCATTTT
CDR3 protein: CASSQDLGTGEQPQHF

clone size: -
J gene: TRBJ1-1
V gene: TRBV29-1
D gene: -
CDR3 DNA: TGCAGCGTTGCGCGGGGCAAGACCCTCTGGGACACTGAAGCTTTCTTT
CDR3 protein: CSVARGKTLWDTEAFF

clone size: -
J gene: TRBJ2-4
V gene: TRBV19
D gene: -
CDR3 DNA: TGTGCCAGTAGACCCACAGGGCAGAAAGCCAAAAACATTCAGTACTTC
CDR3 protein: CASRPTGQKAKNIQYF

clone size: -
J gene: TRBJ1-2
V gene: TRBV27
D gene: TRBD1
CDR3 DNA: TGTGCCAGCAGTTTATCGTTGACAGGGACCTATGGCTACACCTTC
CDR3 protein: CASSLSLTGTYGYTF

clone size: -
J gene: TRBJ2-7
V gene: TRBV21-1
D gene: -
CDR3 DNA: TGTGCCAGCAGCAAAGTCGGCGGATCCTACGAGCAGTACTTC
CDR3 protein: CASSKVGGSYEQYF

clone size: -
J gene: TRBJ1-3
V gene: TRBV2
D gene: -
CDR3 DNA: TGTGCCAGCAGTGTAGGGACATCAGACTCTGGAAACACCATATATTTT
CDR3 protein: CASSVGTSDSGNTIYF

clone size: -
J gene: TRBJ1-1
V gene: TRBV29-1
D gene: -
CDR3 DNA: TGCAGCGTTGAAGGTATACAGGAGGGGATTGGCGCTTTCTTT
CDR3 protein: CSVEGIQEGIGAFF

clone size: once
J gene: TRBJ1-3
V gene: TRBV6-5
D gene: -
CDR3 DNA: TGTGCCAGCAGTAGAGCCCCCACGGGAGGAAACACCATATATTTT
CDR3 protein: CASSRAPTGGNTIYF

clone size: -
J gene: TRBJ1-4
V gene: TRBV7-9
D gene: -
CDR3 DNA: TGTGCCAGCAGCCCCTCCGGGGCTAATGAAAAACTGTTTTTT
CDR3 protein: CASSPSGANEKLFF

clone size: -
J gene: TRBJ1-1
V gene: TRBV28
D gene: -
CDR3 DNA: TGTGCCAGCATCACTTGGGCCACAGGGAACACTGAAGCTTTCTTT
CDR3 protein: CASITWATGNTEAFF

clone size: -
J gene: TRBJ1-4
V gene: TRBV6-5
D gene: TRBD1
CDR3 DNA: TGTGCCAGCACTAACAGGGGAACTAATGAAAAACTGTTTTTT
CDR3 protein: CASTNRGTNEKLFF

clone size: -
J gene: TRBJ1-1
V gene: TRBV6-6
D gene: -
CDR3 DNA: TGTGCCAGCAGTTACTCGAGCGGGTACACTGAAGCTTTCTTT
CDR3 protein: CASSYSSGYTEAFF

clone size: -
J gene: TRBJ2-1
V gene: TRBV30
D gene: TRBD2
CDR3 DNA: TGTGCCTGGACCTTGCTAGCGGGAGGGCCGAATGAGCAGTTCTTC
CDR3 protein: CAWTLLAGGPNEQFF

clone size: few
J gene: TRBJ2-1
V gene: TRBV30
D gene: TRBD1
CDR3 DNA: TGTGCCTGGAGGGTAGACAGGGGAACGAATGAGCAGTTCTTC
CDR3 protein: CAWRVDRGTNEQFF

clone size: -
J gene: TRBJ1-1
V gene: TRBV29-1
D gene: TRBD1
CDR3 DNA: TGCAGCGTTGGACAGGGCCGGAACACTGAAGCTTTCTTT
CDR3 protein: CSVGQGRNTEAFF

clone size: -
J gene: TRBJ2-3
V gene: TRBV19
D gene: -
CDR3 DNA: TGTGCCAGTAGTATTGGGGGCCCGGAGACCCTCACAGATACGCAGTATTTT
CDR3 protein: CASSIGGPETLTDTQYF

clone size: -
J gene: TRBJ1-1
V gene: TRBV2
D gene: -
CDR3 DNA: TGTGCCGCTAAAAGAGATCTGAACACTGAAGCTTTCTTT
CDR3 protein: CAAKRDLNTEAFF

clone size: -
J gene: TRBJ1-2
V gene: TRBV29-1
D gene: TRBD1
CDR3 DNA: TGCAGCGTTAAACCGGGACAGGGACACTATGGCTACACCTTC
CDR3 protein: CSVKPGQGHYGYTF

clone size: once
J gene: TRBJ1-2
V gene: TRBV5-1
D gene: -
CDR3 DNA: TGCGCCAGCCACGCCACAAGCGACGGTGGCTACACCTTC
CDR3 protein: CASHATSDGGYTF

clone size: -
J gene: TRBJ2-7
V gene: TRBV27
D gene: -
CDR3 DNA: TGTGCCAGCAGTTTATCACAGGGAACCTACGAGCAGTACTTC
CDR3 protein: CASSLSQGTYEQYF

clone size: -
J gene: TRBJ1-1
V gene: TRBV19
D gene: TRBD1
CDR3 DNA: TGTGCCAGTAGCCCGGGACAGGGTAACACTGAAGCTTTCTTT
CDR3 protein: CASSPGQGNTEAFF

clone size: -
J gene: TRBJ1-1
V gene: TRBV7-9
D gene: TRBD1
CDR3 DNA: TGTGCCAGCAGCCCGGACAGGGGGCGGATGAACACTGAAGCTTTCTTT
CDR3 protein: CASSPDRGRMNTEAFF

clone size: -
J gene: TRBJ2-1
V gene: TRBV7-9
D gene: TRBD2
CDR3 DNA: TGTGCCAGCAGCTCCCTTAGCAGCGGGAGACCCTACAATGAGCAGTTCTTC
CDR3 protein: CASSSLSSGRPYNEQFF

clone size: -
J gene: TRBJ2-7
V gene: TRBV19
D gene: -
CDR3 DNA: TGTGCCAGTAGTCCTGGACAGCTTAATGGCGAGCAGTACTTC
CDR3 protein: CASSPGQLNGEQYF

clone size: once
J gene: TRBJ1-1
V gene: TRBV5-8
D gene: TRBD1
CDR3 DNA: TGTGCCAGCAGCGGGGGACAGGGGGCTGACGCTTTCTTT
CDR3 protein: CASSGGQGADAFF

clone size: -
J gene: TRBJ2-5
V gene: TRBV2
D gene: -
CDR3 DNA: TGTGCCAGCAGGAATGACTGGCAAGAGACCCAGTACTTC
CDR3 protein: CASRNDWQETQYF

clone size: -
J gene: TRBJ2-2
V gene: TRBV25-1
D gene: TRBD1
CDR3 DNA: TGTGCCAGCAGTGAATCTGGGACAGGGGTGACCGGGGAGCTGTTTTTT
CDR3 protein: CASSESGTGVTGELFF

clone size: -
J gene: TRBJ2-7
V gene: TRBV7-2
D gene: -
CDR3 DNA: TGTGCCAGCAGCTTAAGCCTGGTCGAGGAGCAGTACTTC
CDR3 protein: CASSLSLVEEQYF

clone size: -
J gene: TRBJ1-2
V gene: TRBV10-3
D gene: -
CDR3 DNA: TGTGCCATCGGAGATAACTATGGCTACACCTTC
CDR3 protein: CAIGDNYGYTF

clone size: -
J gene: TRBJ2-7
V gene: TRBV18
D gene: TRBD2
CDR3 DNA: TGTGCCAGCTCACCAACAAGCGGGACCTACGAGCAGTACTTC
CDR3 protein: CASSPTSGTYEQYF

clone size: -
J gene: TRBJ2-5
V gene: TRBV2
D gene: TRBD1
CDR3 DNA: TGTGCCGACAACAGGGGACGCAGGCAAGAGACCCAGTACTTC
CDR3 protein: CADNRGRRQETQYF

clone size: -
J gene: TRBJ1-5
V gene: TRBV19
D gene: -
CDR3 DNA: TGTGCCACCTGGGACGGAGGGCGTAGTAATCAGCCCCAGCATTTT
CDR3 protein: CATWDGGRSNQPQHF

clone size: -
J gene: TRBJ2-5
V gene: TRBV5-1
D gene: -
CDR3 DNA: TGCGCCAGCAGCTGGGGAGCGGAAGAGACCCAGTACTTC
CDR3 protein: CASSWGAEETQYF

clone size: -
J gene: TRBJ2-5
V gene: TRBV5-4
D gene: -
CDR3 DNA: TGTGCCAGCAGCTTTTTCGGGAGAGGGTCGGTAGAGACCCAGTACTTC
CDR3 protein: CASSFFGRGSVETQYF

clone size: -
J gene: TRBJ1-5
V gene: TRBV2
D gene: -
CDR3 DNA: TGTGCCAGCAGCGCATTTGGGCAGGGATTCCAGCCCCAGCATTTT
CDR3 protein: CASSAFGQGFQPQHF

clone size: -
J gene: TRBJ2-7
V gene: TRBV20-1
D gene: TRBD1
CDR3 DNA: TGCAGTGCTAGTTTACATGGGACAGGGGACGAGCAGTACTTC
CDR3 protein: CSASLHGTGDEQYF

clone size: -
J gene: TRBJ1-2
V gene: TRBV7-2
D gene: TRBD1
CDR3 DNA: TGTGCCAGCAGCTTTTCAAACAGGGGGCTAGGCTATGGCTACACCTTC
CDR3 protein: CASSFSNRGLGYGYTF